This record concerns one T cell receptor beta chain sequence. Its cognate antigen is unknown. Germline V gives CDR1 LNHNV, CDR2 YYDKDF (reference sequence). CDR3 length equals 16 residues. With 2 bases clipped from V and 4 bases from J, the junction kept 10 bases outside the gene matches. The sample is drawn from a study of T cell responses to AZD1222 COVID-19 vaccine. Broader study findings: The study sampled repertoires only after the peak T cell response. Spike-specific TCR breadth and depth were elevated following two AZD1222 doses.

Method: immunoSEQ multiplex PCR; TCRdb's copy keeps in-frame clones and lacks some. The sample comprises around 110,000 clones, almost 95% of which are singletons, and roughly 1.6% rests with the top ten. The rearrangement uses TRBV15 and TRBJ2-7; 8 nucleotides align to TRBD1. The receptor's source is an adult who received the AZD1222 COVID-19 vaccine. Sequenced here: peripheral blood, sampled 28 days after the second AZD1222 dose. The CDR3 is CATSRLKTGEIYEQYF. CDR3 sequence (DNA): TGTGCCACCAGCAGACTAAAGACAGGGGAGATTTACGAGCAGTACTTC.